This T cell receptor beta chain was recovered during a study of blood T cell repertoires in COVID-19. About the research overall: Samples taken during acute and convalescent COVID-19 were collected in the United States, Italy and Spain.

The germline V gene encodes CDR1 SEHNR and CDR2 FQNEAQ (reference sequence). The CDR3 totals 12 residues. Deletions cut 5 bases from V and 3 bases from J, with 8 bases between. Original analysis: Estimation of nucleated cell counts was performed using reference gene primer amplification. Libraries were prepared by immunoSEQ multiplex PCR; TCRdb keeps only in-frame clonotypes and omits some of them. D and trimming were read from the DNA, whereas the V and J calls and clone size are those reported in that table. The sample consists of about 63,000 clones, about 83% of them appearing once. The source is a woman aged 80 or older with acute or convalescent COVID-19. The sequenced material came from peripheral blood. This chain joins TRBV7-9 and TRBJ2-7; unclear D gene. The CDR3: CASSAPSYEQYF. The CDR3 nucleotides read TGTGCCAGCAGCGCTCCTAGCTACGAGCAGTACTTC. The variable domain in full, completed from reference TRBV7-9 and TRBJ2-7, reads DTGVSQNPRHKITKRGQNVTFRCDPISEHNRLYWYRQTLGQGPEFLTYFQNEAQLEKSRLLSDRFSAERPKGSFSTLEIQRTEQGDSAMYLCASSAPSYEQYFGPGTRLTVT.